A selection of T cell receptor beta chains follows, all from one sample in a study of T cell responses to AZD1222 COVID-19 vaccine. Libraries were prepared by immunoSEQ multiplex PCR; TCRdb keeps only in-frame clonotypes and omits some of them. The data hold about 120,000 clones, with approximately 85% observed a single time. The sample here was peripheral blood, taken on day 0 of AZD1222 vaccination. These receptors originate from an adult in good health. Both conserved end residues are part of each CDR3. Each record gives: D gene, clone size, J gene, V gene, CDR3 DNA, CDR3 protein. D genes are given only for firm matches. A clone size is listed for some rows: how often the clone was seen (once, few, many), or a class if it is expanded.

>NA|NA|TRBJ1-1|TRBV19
TGTGCCAGTATCTCGGTGAACACTGAAGCTTTCTTT
CASISVNTEAFF
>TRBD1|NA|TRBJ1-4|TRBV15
TGTGCCACCAGCACATGGACAGGCCCAAATGAAAAACTGTTTTTT
CATSTWTGPNEKLFF
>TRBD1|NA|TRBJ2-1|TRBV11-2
TGTGCCAGCAGCACCCCGGGACAGGACTACAATGAGCAGTTCTTC
CASSTPGQDYNEQFF
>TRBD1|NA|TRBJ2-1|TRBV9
TGTGCCAGCAGTCGTGGACAGGGGGACAATGAGCAGTTCTTC
CASSRGQGDNEQFF
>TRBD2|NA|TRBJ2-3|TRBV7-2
TGTGCCAGCAGCCTAGGGGTAGCGGGCCTAACAGATACGCAGTATTTT
CASSLGVAGLTDTQYF
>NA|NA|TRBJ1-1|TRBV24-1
TGTGCCACCAGTGCGGGGTGGGGGAACACTGAAGCTTTCTTT
CATSAGWGNTEAFF
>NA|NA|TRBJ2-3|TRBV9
TGTGCCAGCAGCGTAGCCTACCGCACAGATACGCAGTATTTT
CASSVAYRTDTQYF
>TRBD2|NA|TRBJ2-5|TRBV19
TGTGCCAGTAGTGCTAGCGGGAGGCCGGGGGAGACCCAGTACTTC
CASSASGRPGETQYF
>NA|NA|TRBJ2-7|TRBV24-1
TGTGCCACCAGTGACTCCGGGCGCTACGAGCAGTACTTC
CATSDSGRYEQYF
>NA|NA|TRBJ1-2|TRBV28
TGTGCCAGCAGTCGGCGACTGGGGGGCTACACCTTC
CASSRRLGGYTF
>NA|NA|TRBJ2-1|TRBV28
TGTGCCAGCAGTACTGACAACTCCTACAATGAGCAGTTCTTC
CASSTDNSYNEQFF
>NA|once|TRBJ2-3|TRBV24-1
TGTGCCACCAGTGATTTCGGCGGAACTCGTGGGGACACAGATACGCAGTATTTT
CATSDFGGTRGDTDTQYF
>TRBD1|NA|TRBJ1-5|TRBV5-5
TGTGCCAGCAGCTTGGAGGGACAGGGGGCAGGCAGCAATCAGCCCCAGCATTTT
CASSLEGQGAGSNQPQHF
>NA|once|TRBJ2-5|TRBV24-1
TGTGCCACCAGTGCCCGCGCGGGGTTAGAGACCCAGTACTTC
CATSARAGLETQYF
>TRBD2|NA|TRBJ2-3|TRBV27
TGTGCCAGCAGTTTCGGTACTAGCGGGAGTGGATATACGCAGTATTTT
CASSFGTSGSGYTQYF
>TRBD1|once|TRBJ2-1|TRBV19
TGTGCCAGTCGCCTAGACAGGGATAATGAGCAGTTCTTC
CASRLDRDNEQFF
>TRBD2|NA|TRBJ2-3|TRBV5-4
TGTGCCAGCAGCCTGGGACTAGCGGGGGTTGGGGCAGATACGCAGTATTTT
CASSLGLAGVGADTQYF
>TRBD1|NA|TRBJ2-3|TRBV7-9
TGTGCCAGCACCCAGGACAGGAAGGGCACAGATACGCAGTATTTT
CASTQDRKGTDTQYF
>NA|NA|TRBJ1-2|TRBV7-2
TGTGCCAGCAGCTTAGTCGACGGATCTAACTATGGCTACACCTTC
CASSLVDGSNYGYTF
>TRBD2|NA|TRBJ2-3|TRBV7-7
TGTGCCAGCAGCTACGGGGGGGCGGGGACAGATACGCAGTATTTT
CASSYGGAGTDTQYF
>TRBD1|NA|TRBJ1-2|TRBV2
TGTGCCAGCAGTGTGAAGGGACAGGAACATTTC
CASSVKGQEHF
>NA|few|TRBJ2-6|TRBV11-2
TGTGCCAGCAGTTATTGGCGCAGAGAGGGAGCGGGGGCCAACGTCCTGACTTTC
CASSYWRREGAGANVLTF
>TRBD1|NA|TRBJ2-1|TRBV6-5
TGTGCCAGCAGTTACTCGAGGACAGGGGGCGGTGAGCAGTTCTTC
CASSYSRTGGGEQFF
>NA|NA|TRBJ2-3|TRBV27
TGTGCCAGCAGGAAAACGCTGGATTCTAGCACAGATACGCAGTATTTT
CASRKTLDSSTDTQYF
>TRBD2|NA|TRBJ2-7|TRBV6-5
TGTGCCAGCAGTCCCGAGGGGAGGGGCCGAGGGGAGCAGTACTTC
CASSPEGRGRGEQYF
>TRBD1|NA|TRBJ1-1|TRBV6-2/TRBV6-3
TGTGCCAGCAGTAGGGGGTACAGGGGGACAATGAACACTGAAGCTTTCTTT
CASSRGYRGTMNTEAFF
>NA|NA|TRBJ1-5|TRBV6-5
TGTGCCAGCGCCCCCGGGGGCGGGTATCAGCCCCAGCATTTT
CASAPGGGYQPQHF
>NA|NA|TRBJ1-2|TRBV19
TGTGCCAGTAGTATAGTCCCTGACGGGAACTATGGCTACACCTTC
CASSIVPDGNYGYTF
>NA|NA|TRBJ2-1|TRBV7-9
TGTGCCAGCAGCTTCGAGGGATGGCGGCCCCAGCGAGGCTACAATGAGCAGTTCTTC
CASSFEGWRPQRGYNEQFF
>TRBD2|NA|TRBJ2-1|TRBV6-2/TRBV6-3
TGTGCCAGCAGTTACGGCGGGAGTAAAAATGAGCAGTTCTTC
CASSYGGSKNEQFF
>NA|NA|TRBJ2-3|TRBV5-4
TGTGCCAGCAGCCCGGGGTGGGGGGATACGCAGTATTTT
CASSPGWGDTQYF
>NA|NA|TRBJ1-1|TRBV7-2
TGTGCCAGCAGCCGGTATCAGTCTTTGGTGAGCACTGAAGCTTTCTTT
CASSRYQSLVSTEAFF
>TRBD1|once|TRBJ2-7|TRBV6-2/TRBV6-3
TGTGCCAGCAGTATAACAGGGGTCTACGAGCAGTACTTC
CASSITGVYEQYF
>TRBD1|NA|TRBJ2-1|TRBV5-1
TGCGCCAGCAGCATGGACAGGTTGGAGTTCTTC
CASSMDRLEFF
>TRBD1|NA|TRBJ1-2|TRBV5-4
TGTGCCAGCAGCTCTGACAGGGTTGTGTTCTACACCTTC
CASSSDRVVFYTF
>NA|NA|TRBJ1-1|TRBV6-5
TGTGCCAGCAGTTACGACAATCTCTCCCCTGAAGCTTTCTTT
CASSYDNLSPEAFF
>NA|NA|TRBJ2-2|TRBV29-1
TGCAGCGTTGTTCCGGGACCGACGAACACCGGGGAGCTGTTTTTT
CSVVPGPTNTGELFF
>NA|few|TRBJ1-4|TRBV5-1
TGCGCCAGCAGCTTTATGGGGGAAGGAGGGGAAAAACTGTTTTTT
CASSFMGEGGEKLFF
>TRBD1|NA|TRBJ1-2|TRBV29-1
TGCAGCGTTGTACAGGGGGAAAAGGCTAACTATGGCTACACCTTC
CSVVQGEKANYGYTF
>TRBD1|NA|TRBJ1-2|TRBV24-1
TGTGCCACCAGTGACGGGGGACAGGGCGTAGGCTACACCTTC
CATSDGGQGVGYTF
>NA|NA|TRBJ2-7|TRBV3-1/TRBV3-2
TGTGCCAGCAGCCAGACAGGCTCCTACGAGCAGTACTTC
CASSQTGSYEQYF
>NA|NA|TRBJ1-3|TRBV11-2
TGTGCCAGCAGCTTAGGGCTCTCTGGAAACACCATATATTTT
CASSLGLSGNTIYF
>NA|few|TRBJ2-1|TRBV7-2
TGTGCCAGCAGCCTAGGGACAAACAATGAGCAGTTCTTC
CASSLGTNNEQFF
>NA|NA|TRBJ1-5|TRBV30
TGTGCCTGGAGTCGGCAGGGTAATCAGCCCCAGCATTTT
CAWSRQGNQPQHF
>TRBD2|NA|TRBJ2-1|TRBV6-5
TGTGCCACCCTCACGGGGCTAGCGGAGTACAATGAGCAGTTCTTC
CATLTGLAEYNEQFF
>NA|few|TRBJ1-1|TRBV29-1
TGCAGCCCCAGCAGTGGCAGAATGGGTGAAGCTTTCTTT
CSPSSGRMGEAFF
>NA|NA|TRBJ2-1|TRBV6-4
TGTGCCAGCAGTGACTCAAAGGGGTCGTCCAATGAGCAGTTCTTC
CASSDSKGSSNEQFF
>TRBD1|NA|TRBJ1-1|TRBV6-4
TGTGCCAGCAGTGATGGGGGAACAGGGGGTGATTTGGCTGAAGCTTTCTTT
CASSDGGTGGDLAEAFF
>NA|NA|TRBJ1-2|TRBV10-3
TGTGCCATCAGTGATCAGACAGGCAACTATGGCTACACCTTC
CAISDQTGNYGYTF
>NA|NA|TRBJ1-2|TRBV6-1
TGTGCCAGCAGTGAAGCCCCGCCGAGGAACAGCTATGGCTACACCTTC
CASSEAPPRNSYGYTF
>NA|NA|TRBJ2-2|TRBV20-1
TGCAGTGCTACTGACAGGACAGTAAACACCGGGGAGCTGTTTTTT
CSATDRTVNTGELFF
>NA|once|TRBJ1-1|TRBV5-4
TGTGCCAGCAGCTTGCCGGGAACCCTCATGAACACTGAAGCTTTCTTT
CASSLPGTLMNTEAFF
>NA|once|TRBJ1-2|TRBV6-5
TGTGCCAGCAGACCCGGGGCCTTAGCTAACTATGGCTACACCTTC
CASRPGALANYGYTF
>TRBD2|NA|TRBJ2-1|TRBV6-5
TGTGCCAGCAGTCTCGGACTAGCGGCCAATGAGCAGTTCTTC
CASSLGLAANEQFF
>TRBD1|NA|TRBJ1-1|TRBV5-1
TGCGCCAGCAGCTTAACAGGGGCGGTCACTGAAGCTTTCTTT
CASSLTGAVTEAFF